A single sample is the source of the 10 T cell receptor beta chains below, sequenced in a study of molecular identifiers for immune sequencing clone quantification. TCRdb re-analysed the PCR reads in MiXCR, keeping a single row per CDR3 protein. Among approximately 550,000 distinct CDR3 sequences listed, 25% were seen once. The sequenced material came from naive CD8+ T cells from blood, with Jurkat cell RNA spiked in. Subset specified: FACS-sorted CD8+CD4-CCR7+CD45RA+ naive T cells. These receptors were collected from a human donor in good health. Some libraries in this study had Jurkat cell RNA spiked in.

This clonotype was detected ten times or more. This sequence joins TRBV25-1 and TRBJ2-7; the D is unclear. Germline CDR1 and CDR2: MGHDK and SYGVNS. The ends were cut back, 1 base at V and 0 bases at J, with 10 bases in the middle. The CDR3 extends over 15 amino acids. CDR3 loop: CASSESYSYSYEQYF. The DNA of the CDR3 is TGTGCCAGCAGTGAATCCTACAGTTACTCCTACGAGCAGTACTTC.

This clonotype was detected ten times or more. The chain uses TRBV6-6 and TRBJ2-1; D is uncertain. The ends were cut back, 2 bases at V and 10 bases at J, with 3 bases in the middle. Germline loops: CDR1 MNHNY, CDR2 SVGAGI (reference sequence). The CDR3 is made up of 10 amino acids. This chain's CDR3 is CASSYPEQFF. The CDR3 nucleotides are TGTGCCAGCAGTTACCCCGAGCAGTTCTTC.

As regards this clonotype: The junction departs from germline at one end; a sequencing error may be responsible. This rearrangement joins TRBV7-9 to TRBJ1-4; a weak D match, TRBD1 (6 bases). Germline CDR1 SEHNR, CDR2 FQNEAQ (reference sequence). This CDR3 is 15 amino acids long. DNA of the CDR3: TGTGCCAGCAGCTTGGGAGGACAGATTAATGAAAAACCGTTTTTT. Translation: CASSLGGQINEKPFF.

CDR3 region: CASSVRREGEAFF. DNA of the CDR3: TGTGCCAGCAGCGTCCGGCGAGAGGGGGAAGCTTTCTTT. The chain uses TRBV7-9 and TRBJ1-1; possibly TRBD1 for D (5 bases). In germline, CDR1 is SEHNR, CDR2 FQNEAQ (reference sequence). The CDR3 covers 13 residues. V dropped 5 bases and J dropped 8 bases, with 15 bases sitting between them.

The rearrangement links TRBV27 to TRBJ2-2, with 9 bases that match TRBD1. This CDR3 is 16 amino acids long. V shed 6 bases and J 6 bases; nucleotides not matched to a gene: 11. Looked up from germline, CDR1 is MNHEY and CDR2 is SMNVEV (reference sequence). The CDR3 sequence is CASSTRQGVISGELFF. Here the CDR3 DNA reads TGTGCCAGCAGCACCCGACAGGGGGTAATTTCCGGGGAGCTGTTTTTT.

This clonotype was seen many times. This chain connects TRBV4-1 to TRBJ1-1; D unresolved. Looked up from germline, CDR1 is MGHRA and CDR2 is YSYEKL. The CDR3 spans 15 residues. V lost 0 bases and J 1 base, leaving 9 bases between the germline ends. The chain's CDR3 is CASSQDLSPNTEAFF. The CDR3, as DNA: TGCGCCAGCAGCCAAGACCTCTCACCGAACACTGAAGCTTTCTTT.

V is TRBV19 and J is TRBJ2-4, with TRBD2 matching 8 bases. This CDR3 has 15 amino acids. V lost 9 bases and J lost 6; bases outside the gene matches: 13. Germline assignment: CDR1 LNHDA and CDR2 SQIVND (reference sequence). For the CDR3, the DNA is TGTGCCAGCCAAAGTATAGCGGGACATCCAAACATTCAGTACTTC. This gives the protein CASQSIAGHPNIQYF.

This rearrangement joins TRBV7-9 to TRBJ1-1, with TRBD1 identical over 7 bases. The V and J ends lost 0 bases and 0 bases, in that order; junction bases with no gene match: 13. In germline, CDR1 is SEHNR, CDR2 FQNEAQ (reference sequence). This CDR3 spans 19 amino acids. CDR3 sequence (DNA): TGTGCCAGCAGCTTAGCCCGCCTCACACGTGGGACAGTGAACACTGAAGCTTTCTTT. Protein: CASSLARLTRGTVNTEAFF.

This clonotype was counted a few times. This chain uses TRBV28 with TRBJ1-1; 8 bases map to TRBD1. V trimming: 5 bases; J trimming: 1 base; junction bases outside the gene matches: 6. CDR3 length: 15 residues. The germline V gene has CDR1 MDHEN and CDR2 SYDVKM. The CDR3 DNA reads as TGTGCCAGCAGTCCAAGGACAGGGAGGAACACTGAAGCTTTCTTT. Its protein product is CASSPRTGRNTEAFF.

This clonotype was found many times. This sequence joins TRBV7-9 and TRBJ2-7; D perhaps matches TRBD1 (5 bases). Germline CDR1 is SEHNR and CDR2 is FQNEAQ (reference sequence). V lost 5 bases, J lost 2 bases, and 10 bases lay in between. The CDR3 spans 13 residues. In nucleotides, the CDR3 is TGTGCCAGCAGCGAACGGACAACCTACGAGCAGTACTTC. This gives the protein CASSERTTYEQYF. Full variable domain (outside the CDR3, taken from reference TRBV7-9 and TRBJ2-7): DTGVSQNPRHKITKRGQNVTFRCDPISEHNRLYWYRQTLGQGPEFLTYFQNEAQLEKSRLLSDRFSAERPKGSFSTLEIQRTEQGDSAMYLCASSERTTYEQYFGPGTRLTVT.